The source of this TCR beta chain is a study of blood T cells in healthy people across ages. Notes on the study in general: Naive CD4+ cell counts and diversity both ran higher in long-lived than in aged donors.

The authors ran a second PCR of 7 to 11 cycles using a sample-barcoded 5' primer and a J-beta primer mix. TCRdb analysed the 5' RACE reads with MiXCR anew, one entry per CDR3 protein. The profile shows about 800,000 distinct CDR3 sequences, just under 25% of them singletons. The CDR3 sequence is 15 residues long. The germline V gene has CDR1 LNHNV and CDR2 YYDKDF (reference sequence). Unmatched junction bases numbered 7, after V lost 5 bases and J lost 7 bases. The sample holds a few counts of this clonotype. The antigen is not known. The study isolated at least 6.5 million PBMCs from each sample. This sample was shared with a second study, whose subject was T cells of mothers and their children. This second study says: The second PCR used the M1S primer, and this primer added sample barcodes and 2-4 random nucleotides. It was observed that no persistent microchimeric T cell clones could be detected.

This clonotype was obtained from a boy between 10 and 17 years old in good health. Source material: blood. The V gene is TRBV15, the J gene TRBJ2-1; TRBD1 agrees at 11 bases. The CDR3 loop is CATSPDRGRGNEQFF. In DNA form, the CDR3 reads TGTGCCACCAGCCCGGACAGGGGGCGCGGTAATGAGCAGTTCTTC.